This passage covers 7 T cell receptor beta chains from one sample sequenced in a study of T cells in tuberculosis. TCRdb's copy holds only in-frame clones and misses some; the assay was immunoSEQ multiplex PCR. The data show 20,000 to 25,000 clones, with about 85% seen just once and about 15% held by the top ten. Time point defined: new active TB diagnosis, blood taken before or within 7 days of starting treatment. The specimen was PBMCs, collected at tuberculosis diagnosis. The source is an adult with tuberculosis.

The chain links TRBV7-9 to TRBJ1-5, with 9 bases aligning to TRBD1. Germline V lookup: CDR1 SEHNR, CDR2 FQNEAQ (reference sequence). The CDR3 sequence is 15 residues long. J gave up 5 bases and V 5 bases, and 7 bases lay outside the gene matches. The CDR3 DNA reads TGTGCCAGCAGCGCCGGACAGGGGCAGGATCAGCCCCAGCATTTT. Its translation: CASSAGQGQDQPQHF.

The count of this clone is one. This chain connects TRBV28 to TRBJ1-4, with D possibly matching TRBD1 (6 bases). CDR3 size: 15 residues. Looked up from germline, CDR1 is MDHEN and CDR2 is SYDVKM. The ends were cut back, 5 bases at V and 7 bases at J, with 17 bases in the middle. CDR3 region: CASSLFGGASEKLFF. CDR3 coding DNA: TGTGCCAGCAGTCTCTTCGGGGGGGCTAGTGAAAAACTGTTTTTT.

CDR3 nucleotide sequence: TGCGCCAGCAGCCAAGATGGGATAGCGGACTTCACCGGGGAGCTGTTTTTT. Protein product: CASSQDGIADFTGELFF. The chain couples TRBV4-3 to TRBJ2-2; maybe TRBD2 (6 bases). The germline gives CDR1 LGHNA, CDR2 YSLEER. V was shortened by 0 bases and J by 4 bases, with 15 bases between the two germline ends. This CDR3 contains 17 residues.

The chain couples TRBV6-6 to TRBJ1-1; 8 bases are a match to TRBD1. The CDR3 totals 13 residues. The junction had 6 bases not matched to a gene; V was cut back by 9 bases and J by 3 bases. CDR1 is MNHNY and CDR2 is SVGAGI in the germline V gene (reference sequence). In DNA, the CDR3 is TGTGCCAGTTATAAACAGGGGGACACTGAAGCTTTCTTT. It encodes CASYKQGDTEAFF.

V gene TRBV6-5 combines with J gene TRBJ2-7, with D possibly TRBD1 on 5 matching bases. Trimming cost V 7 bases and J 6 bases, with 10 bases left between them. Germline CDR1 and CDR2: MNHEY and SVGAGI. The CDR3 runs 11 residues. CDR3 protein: CASTQGSEQYF. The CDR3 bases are TGTGCCAGCACCCAGGGTAGCGAGCAGTACTTC.

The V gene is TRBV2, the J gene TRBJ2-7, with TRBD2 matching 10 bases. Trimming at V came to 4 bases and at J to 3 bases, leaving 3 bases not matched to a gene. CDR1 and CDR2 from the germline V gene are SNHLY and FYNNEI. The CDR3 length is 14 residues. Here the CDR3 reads CASSVLAGRYEQYF. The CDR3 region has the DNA TGTGCCAGCAGTGTACTAGCGGGACGCTACGAGCAGTACTTC.

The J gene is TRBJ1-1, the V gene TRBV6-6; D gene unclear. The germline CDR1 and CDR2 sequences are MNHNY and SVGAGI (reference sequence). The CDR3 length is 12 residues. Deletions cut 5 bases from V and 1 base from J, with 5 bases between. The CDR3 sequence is CASSLRNTEAFF. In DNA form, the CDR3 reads TGTGCCAGCAGTCTCAGGAACACTGAAGCTTTCTTT.